The 11 T cell receptor beta chains presented below share a single source sample, sequenced in a study of cytomegalovirus exposure and HLA in healthy donors. The PCR ran on 60 Vbeta and 13 Jbeta primers. TCRdb keeps only in-frame clones here, not all; method: immunoSEQ multiplex PCR. The sample yields 150,000 to 200,000 clones, around 68% seen once. Sequences were obtained from PBMCs. These receptor sequences come from a man between 25 and 39 years old in good health and CMV-seropositive.

The chain joins TRBV6-5 to TRBJ2-5, with unresolved D. Per the germline V gene, CDR1 is MNHEY and CDR2 is SVGAGI. V lost 2 bases and J lost 0, with 7 bases in between. The CDR3 has 14 amino acids. In nucleotides, the CDR3 is TGTGCCAGCAGTTACGTACAGAACCAAGAGACCCAGTACTTC. Amino acid sequence: CASSYVQNQETQYF.

The rearrangement joins TRBV19 to TRBJ1-2; 7 bases align to TRBD1. Per the germline V gene, CDR1 is LNHDA and CDR2 is SQIVND (reference sequence). There are 13 residues in the CDR3. V shed 4 bases and J 5 bases; nucleotides not matched to a gene: 4. Written as DNA, the CDR3 is TGTGCCAGTAGTACACCGACAGGGTATGGCTACACCTTC. Its protein is CASSTPTGYGYTF.

The chain combines TRBV7-9 with TRBJ2-1; 13 nucleotides agree with TRBD2. The V and J ends lost 3 bases and 7 bases, in that order; junction bases with no gene match: 3. CDR1 and CDR2 from the germline V gene are SEHNR and FQNEAQ (reference sequence). The CDR3 is 15 amino acids. DNA for the CDR3: TGTGCCAGCAGCTTCGGACTAGCGGGAGTTAATGAGCAGTTCTTC. Residues: CASSFGLAGVNEQFF.

The rearrangement joins TRBV4-2 to TRBJ1-5; 8 bases fit TRBD1. Germline CDR1 is LGHNA and CDR2 is YNFKEQ. Losses at the gene ends were 1 base for V and 3 bases for J; bases not matched to a gene: 5. The CDR3 runs to 16 residues. The CDR3 loop reads CASSQGNRGDNQPQHF. In DNA form, the CDR3 reads TGTGCCAGCAGCCAAGGCAACAGGGGGGACAATCAGCCCCAGCATTTT.

This sequence joins TRBV7-7 and TRBJ2-1, with 8 bases identical to TRBD2. This CDR3 comprises 13 residues. Germline assignment: CDR1 SSHAT and CDR2 FNYEAQ (reference sequence). The CDR3 nucleotides read TGTGCTAGCGGGACTGGGCCCTACAATGAGCAGTTCTTC. The encoded protein is CASGTGPYNEQFF.

Turning to this clone: Its ends do not fully match the called genes, so a read error is possible. The gene calls are TRBV7-7 and TRBJ1-1; 7 positions match TRBD1. CDR1 and CDR2 from the germline V gene are SSHAT and FNYEAQ (reference sequence). The CDR3 loop spans 17 amino acids. For the CDR3, the DNA is TGTGCTAGCAGCCCCCTTCTCGGGACAGACTTAGTTACTGAAGCTTTCTTT. The encoded protein is CASSPLLGTDLVTEAFF.

This clone was found a few times. The V gene is TRBV9, the J gene TRBJ2-1; weak D call: TRBD2 (7 bases). The ends were cut back, 0 bases at V and 9 bases at J, with 13 bases in the middle. This CDR3 is built from 14 residues. The germline gives CDR1 SGDLS, CDR2 YYNGEE. The CDR3 sequence: CASSVGEGGGEQFF. In DNA, the CDR3 is TGTGCCAGCAGCGTAGGCGAAGGGGGGGGTGAGCAGTTCTTC.

This clone came up a few times. The conserved phenylalanine or tryptophan is not found at the CDR3 terminus, so this likely reflects a read error. The limits of the CDR3 on the DNA are not certain, so only TCRdb's listed CDR3 is given. V usage is TRBV5-6 and J usage is TRBJ2-4; the table's D call of TRBD1 was not tested on the DNA. From its first to its last residue, the CDR3 has 11 amino acids. Per germline, CDR1 SGHDT and CDR2 YYEEEE. Here the CDR3 reads CASSLRQGLGL.

This sequence joins TRBV7-2 and TRBJ2-7; D unresolved. CDR1 SGHTA and CDR2 FQGNSA come from the germline V gene. The CDR3 runs 16 residues. Trimming removed 1 base at V and 0 bases at J, with 13 bases between. The CDR3 loop is CASSLDFSSSSYEQYF. The CDR3 DNA sequence: TGTGCCAGCAGCTTAGATTTTAGCTCGAGCTCCTACGAGCAGTACTTC.

CDR3: CASSESYTGELFF. CDR3 bases: TGCGCCAGCAGTGAGTCCTACACCGGGGAGCTGTTTTTT. V gene TRBV10-2 combines with J gene TRBJ2-2; D gene ambiguous. Trimming removed 0 bases from V and 3 bases from J, with 2 bases in between. The germline gives CDR1 WSHSY, CDR2 SAAADI. The CDR3 is 13 amino acids.

The chain uses TRBV5-1 and TRBJ1-2, with D possibly matching TRBD1 (5 bases). The CDR3 sequence is 16 residues long. V dropped 0 bases and J dropped 7 bases, with 19 bases sitting between them. Per the germline V gene, CDR1 is SGHRS and CDR2 is YFSETQ. CDR3 in amino acids: CASSLDGAGWKAGYTF. The CDR3 region has the DNA TGCGCCAGCAGCTTGGATGGGGCAGGGTGGAAGGCTGGCTACACCTTC.